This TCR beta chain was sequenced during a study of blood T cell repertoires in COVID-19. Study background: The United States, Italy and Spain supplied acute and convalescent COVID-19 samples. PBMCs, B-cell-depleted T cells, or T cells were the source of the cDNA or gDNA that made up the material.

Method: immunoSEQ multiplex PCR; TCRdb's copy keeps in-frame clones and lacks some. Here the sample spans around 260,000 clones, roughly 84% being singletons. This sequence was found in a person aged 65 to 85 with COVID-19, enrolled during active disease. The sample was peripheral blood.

CDR3 protein: CASSQDPGTGWSDTQYF. The CDR3 DNA follows: TGCGCCAGCAGCCAAGATCCGGGGACAGGGTGGTCAGATACGCAGTATTTT. This sequence joins TRBV4-1 and TRBJ2-3; 9 bases are a match to TRBD1. With V trimmed by 0 bases and J by 4 bases, 8 bases remained unmatched. The CDR3 spans 17 residues. Germline V gene data show CDR1 as MGHRA and CDR2 as YSYEKL.